The sequence of this T cell receptor beta chain was determined in a study of metastatic and nonmetastatic thyroid tumors (dated by TCRdb to 2018 to 2020). For the wider study: Repertoires from peripheral blood and from tumor or nodule tissue samples of malignant and benign thyroid patients were compared.

Study-wide findings and limitations: TCR beta diversity was reported as significantly higher in malignant tumors than in benign nodules, in both blood and tumor samples.

To prepare the library, PCR was applied. This sample was sequenced with an Illumina HiSeq 4000. High-throughput sequencing was used to profile the TCR beta-chain CDR3 region of each patient. Per the authors' processing: Drawing on CDR3 differences between clinicopathological groups, the researchers built a classifier meant to tell apart patients with distant-metastatic papillary thyroid cancer. The Shannon index was used to assess repertoire diversity, and the Morisita-Horn index was used to assess tumor-blood repertoire similarity. The public reads were quality trimmed at Q25 with fastp and then assembled into clones with MiXCR by TCRdb, keeping productive beta chains. These V and J calls are TCRdb output, not the study's own analysis. The sample table records around 61,000 clones; roughly 30% of these occur just once. Around 15% of the sample goes to the ten largest clones. After removal of 5 bases from V and 8 bases from J, the junction retains 12 bases not matched to a gene. The CDR3 sequence holds 17 residues, the cysteine and phenylalanine included. The CDR3 DNA has 51 bases and is translated from base 1. From a lookup of the germline V gene, CDR1 and CDR2 are MDHEN and SYDVKM.

This clone was observed a handful of times. Which antigen it targets is not known. Nothing much larger sits one base from this clone, and base qualities are not available. No patient had received any treatment before thyroid surgery. Patient clinical samples collected from about 2011 to 2019 were retrospectively analysed using T-cell receptor beta sequencing. The chain uses TRBV28 and TRBJ1-4; TRBD1 lines up with 12 middle nucleotides. The TCR was taken from a female donor with papillary thyroid cancer or a benign thyroid nodule (not recorded which). Some clones in this sample may be carry-over from other donors' samples. Material: blood. The CDR3 has the sequence CASSHRDRGQVWEKLFF. Read as DNA, the sequence is TGTGCCAGCAGTCACCGGGACAGGGGGCAGGTTTGGGAAAAACTGTTTTTT.